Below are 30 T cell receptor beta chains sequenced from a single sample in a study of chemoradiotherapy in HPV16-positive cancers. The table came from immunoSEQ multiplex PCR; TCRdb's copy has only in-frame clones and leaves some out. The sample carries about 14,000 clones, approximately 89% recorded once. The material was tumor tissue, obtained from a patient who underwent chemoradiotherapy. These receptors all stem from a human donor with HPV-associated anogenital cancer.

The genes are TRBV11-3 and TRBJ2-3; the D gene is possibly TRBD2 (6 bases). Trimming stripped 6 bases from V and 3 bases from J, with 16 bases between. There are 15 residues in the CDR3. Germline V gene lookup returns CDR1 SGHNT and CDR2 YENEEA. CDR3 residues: CASSFAWGETDTQYF. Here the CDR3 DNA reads TGTGCCAGCAGTTTTGCTTGGGGGGAGACAGATACGCAGTATTTT.

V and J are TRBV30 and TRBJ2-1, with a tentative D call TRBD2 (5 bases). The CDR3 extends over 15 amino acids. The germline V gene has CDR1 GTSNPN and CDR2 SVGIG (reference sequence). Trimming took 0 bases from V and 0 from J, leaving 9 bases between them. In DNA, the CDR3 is TGTGCCTGGAGTGTAGCGGCAAGCTCCTACAATGAGCAGTTCTTC. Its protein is CAWSVAASSYNEQFF.

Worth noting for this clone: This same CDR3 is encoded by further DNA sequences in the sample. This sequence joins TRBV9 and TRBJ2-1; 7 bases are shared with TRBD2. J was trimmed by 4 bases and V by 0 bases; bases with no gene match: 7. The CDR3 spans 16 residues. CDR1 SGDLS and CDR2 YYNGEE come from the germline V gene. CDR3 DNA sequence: TGTGCCAGCAGCGTAGGCGCGGGAGAGGGATACAATGAGCAGTTCTTC. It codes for CASSVGAGEGYNEQFF.

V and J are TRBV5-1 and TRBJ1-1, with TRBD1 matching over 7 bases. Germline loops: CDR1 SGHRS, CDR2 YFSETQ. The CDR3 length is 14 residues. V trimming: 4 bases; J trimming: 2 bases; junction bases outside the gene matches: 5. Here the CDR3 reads CASSQRDSNTEAFF. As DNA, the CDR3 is TGCGCCAGCAGCCAACGGGACAGCAACACTGAAGCTTTCTTT. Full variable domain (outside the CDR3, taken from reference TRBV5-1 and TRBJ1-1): KAGVTQTPRYLIKTRGQQVTLSCSPISGHRSVSWYQQTPGQGLQFLFEYFSETQRNKGNFPGRFSGRQFSNSRSEMNVSTLELGDSALYLCASSQRDSNTEAFFGQGTRLTVV.

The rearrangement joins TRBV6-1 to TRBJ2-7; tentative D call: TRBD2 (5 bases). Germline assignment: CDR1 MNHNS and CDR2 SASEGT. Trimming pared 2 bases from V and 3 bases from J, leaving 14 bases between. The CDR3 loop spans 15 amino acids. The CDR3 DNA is TGTGCCAGCAGTGAACGAGGCAGGAGGTACTACGAGCAGTACTTC. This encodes CASSERGRRYYEQYF.

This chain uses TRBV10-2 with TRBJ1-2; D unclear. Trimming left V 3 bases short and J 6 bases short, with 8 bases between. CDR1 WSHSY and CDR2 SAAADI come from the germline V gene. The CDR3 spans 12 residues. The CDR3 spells CASSDRRDGYTF. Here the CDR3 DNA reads TGCGCCAGCAGTGACAGAAGGGATGGCTACACCTTC.

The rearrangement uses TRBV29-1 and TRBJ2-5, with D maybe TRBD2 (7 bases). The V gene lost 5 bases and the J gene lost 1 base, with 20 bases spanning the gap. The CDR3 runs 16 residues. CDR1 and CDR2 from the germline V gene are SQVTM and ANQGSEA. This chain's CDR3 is CSVSPAGRGGQETQYF. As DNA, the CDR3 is TGCAGCGTTTCCCCTGCGGGGAGGGGGGGCCAAGAGACCCAGTACTTC.

This chain's CDR3 is CASSHIRTSGSEQYF. CDR3 DNA sequence: TGTGCCAGTAGTCATATTAGGACTAGCGGGAGCGAGCAGTACTTC. This chain links TRBV19 with TRBJ2-7; 13 positions match TRBD2. The CDR3 contains 15 residues. Germline lookup yields CDR1 LNHDA and CDR2 SQIVND (reference sequence). The trim removed 5 bases at V and 6 bases at J, leaving 7 bases unmatched.

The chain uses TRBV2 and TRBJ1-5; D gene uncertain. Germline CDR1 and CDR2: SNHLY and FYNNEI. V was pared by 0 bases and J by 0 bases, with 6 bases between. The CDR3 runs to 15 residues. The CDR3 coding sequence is TGTGCCAGCAGTGAAGCCCACTATAGCAATCAGCCCCAGCATTTT. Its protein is CASSEAHYSNQPQHF. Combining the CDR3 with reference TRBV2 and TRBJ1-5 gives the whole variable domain EPEVTQTPSHQVTQMGQEVILRCVPISNHLYFYWYRQILGQKVEFLVSFYNNEISEKSEIFDDQFSVERPDGSNFTLKIRSTKLEDSAMYFCASSEAHYSNQPQHFGDGTRLSIL.

Written as DNA, the CDR3 is TGTGCCAGCACCTTAGCGGGAGGGAACACCGGGGAGCTGTTTTTT. As protein: CASTLAGGNTGELFF. V gene TRBV25-1 combines with J gene TRBJ2-2, with 10 bases that match TRBD2. The CDR3 has 15 residues. The germline V gene encodes CDR1 MGHDK and CDR2 SYGVNS. The J segment lost 1 base and the V segment lost 7 bases, leaving 3 bases of the junction unmatched.

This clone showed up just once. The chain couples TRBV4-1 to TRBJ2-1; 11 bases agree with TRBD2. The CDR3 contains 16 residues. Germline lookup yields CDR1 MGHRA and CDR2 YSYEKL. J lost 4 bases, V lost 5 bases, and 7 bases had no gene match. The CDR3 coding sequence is TGCGCCAGCAGCAATCCGGGACTAGCGGCGTACAATGAGCAGTTCTTC. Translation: CASSNPGLAAYNEQFF.

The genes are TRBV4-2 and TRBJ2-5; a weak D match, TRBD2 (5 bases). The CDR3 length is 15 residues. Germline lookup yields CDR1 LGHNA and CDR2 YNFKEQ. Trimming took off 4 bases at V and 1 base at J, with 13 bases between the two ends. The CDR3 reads CASSRAGEIQETQYF. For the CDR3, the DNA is TGTGCCAGCAGCCGGGCCGGGGAGATCCAAGAGACCCAGTACTTC.

The chain's CDR3 is CASSQDSGSYEQYF. The CDR3 DNA follows: TGTGCCAGCAGCCAAGATTCAGGCAGCTACGAGCAGTACTTC. The chain couples TRBV4-2 to TRBJ2-7; D gene ambiguous. V lost 0 bases, J lost 3 bases, and 9 bases lay in between. Germline V lookup: CDR1 LGHNA, CDR2 YNFKEQ. This CDR3 is 14 amino acids long.

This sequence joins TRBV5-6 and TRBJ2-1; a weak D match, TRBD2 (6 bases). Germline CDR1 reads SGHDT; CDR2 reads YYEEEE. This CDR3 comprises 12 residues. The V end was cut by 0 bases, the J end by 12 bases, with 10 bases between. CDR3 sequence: CASSLVWGGQFF. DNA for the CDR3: TGTGCCAGCAGCTTGGTCTGGGGAGGGCAGTTCTTC.

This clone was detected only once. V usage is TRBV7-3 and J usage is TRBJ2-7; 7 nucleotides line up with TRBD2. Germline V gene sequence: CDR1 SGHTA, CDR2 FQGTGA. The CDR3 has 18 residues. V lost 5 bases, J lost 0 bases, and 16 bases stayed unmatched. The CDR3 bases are TGTGCCAGCAGCCCTCGGGCGTCTGGGCGGGGGAGCTCCTACGAGCAGTACTTC. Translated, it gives CASSPRASGRGSSYEQYF.

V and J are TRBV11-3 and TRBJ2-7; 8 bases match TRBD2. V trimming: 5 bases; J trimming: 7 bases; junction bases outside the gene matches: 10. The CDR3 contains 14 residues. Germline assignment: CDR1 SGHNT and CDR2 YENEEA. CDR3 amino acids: CASSPWAGGQEQYF. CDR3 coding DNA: TGTGCCAGCAGCCCTTGGGCGGGAGGTCAAGAGCAGTACTTC.

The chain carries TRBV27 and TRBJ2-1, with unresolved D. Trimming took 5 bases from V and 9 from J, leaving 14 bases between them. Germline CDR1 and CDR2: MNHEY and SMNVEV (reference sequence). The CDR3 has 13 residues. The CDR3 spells CASSIQRETEQFF. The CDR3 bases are TGTGCCAGCAGTATACAAAGGGAAACTGAGCAGTTCTTC.

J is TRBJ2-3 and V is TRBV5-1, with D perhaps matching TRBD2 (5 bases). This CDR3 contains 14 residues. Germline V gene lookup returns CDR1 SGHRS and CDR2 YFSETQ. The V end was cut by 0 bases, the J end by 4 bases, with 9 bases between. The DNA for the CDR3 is TGCGCCAGCAGCTTGGGTATACTAGCAGATACGCAGTATTTT. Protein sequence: CASSLGILADTQYF.

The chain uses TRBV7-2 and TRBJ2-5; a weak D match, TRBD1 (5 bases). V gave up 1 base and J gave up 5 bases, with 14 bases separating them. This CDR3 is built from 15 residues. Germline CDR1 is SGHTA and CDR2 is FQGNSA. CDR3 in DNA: TGTGCCAGCAGCTTAGGCCCCAGGGATACGGAGACCCAGTACTTC. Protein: CASSLGPRDTETQYF.

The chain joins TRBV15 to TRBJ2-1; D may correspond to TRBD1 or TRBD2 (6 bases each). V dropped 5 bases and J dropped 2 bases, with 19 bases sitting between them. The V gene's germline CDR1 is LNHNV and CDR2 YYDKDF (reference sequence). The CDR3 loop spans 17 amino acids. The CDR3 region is CATSSHWGAGPYNEQFF. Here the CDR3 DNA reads TGTGCCACCAGCTCTCACTGGGGGGCGGGCCCCTACAATGAGCAGTTCTTC.

This CDR3 reads CASSPSGGLSYEQYF. CDR3 DNA sequence: TGTGCCAGCAGCCCAAGCGGGGGACTGAGCTACGAGCAGTACTTC. This chain links TRBV7-2 with TRBJ2-7; 8 bases align to TRBD2. Germline CDR1 and CDR2: SGHTA and FQGNSA. J gave up 3 bases and V 5 bases, and 9 bases lay outside the gene matches. The CDR3 length is 15 residues.

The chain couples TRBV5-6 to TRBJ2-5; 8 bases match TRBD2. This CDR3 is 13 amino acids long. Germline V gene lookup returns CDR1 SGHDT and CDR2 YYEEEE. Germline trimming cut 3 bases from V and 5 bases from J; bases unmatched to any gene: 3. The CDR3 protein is CASSSRGGETQYF. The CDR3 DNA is TGTGCCAGCAGCTCCCGCGGGGGGGAGACCCAGTACTTC. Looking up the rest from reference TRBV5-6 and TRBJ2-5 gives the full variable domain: DAGVTQSPTHLIKTRGQQVTLRCSPKSGHDTVSWYQQALGQGPQFIFQYYEEEERQRGNFPDRFSGHQFPNYSSELNVNALLLGDSALYLCASSSRGGETQYFGPGTRLLVL.

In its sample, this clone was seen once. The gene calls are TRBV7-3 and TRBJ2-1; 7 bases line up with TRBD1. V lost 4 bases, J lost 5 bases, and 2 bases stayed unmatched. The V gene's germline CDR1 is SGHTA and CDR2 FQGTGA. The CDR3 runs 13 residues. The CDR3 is CASSSGQNNEQFF. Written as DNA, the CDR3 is TGTGCCAGCAGCTCGGGACAGAACAATGAGCAGTTCTTC.

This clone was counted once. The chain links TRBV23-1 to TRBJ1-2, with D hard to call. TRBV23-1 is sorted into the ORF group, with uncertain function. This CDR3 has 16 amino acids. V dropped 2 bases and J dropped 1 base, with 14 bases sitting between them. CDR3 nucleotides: TGCGCCAGCAGTCAACACTGTAGGACTTATAACTATGGCTACACCTTC. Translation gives CASSQHCRTYNYGYTF.

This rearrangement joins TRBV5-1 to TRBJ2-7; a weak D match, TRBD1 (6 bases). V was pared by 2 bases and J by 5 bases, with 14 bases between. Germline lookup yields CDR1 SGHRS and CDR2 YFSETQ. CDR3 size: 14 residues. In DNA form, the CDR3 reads TGCGCCAGCAGCTTCGGGCAGGGGTTGAACGAGCAGTACTTC. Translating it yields CASSFGQGLNEQYF.

CDR3 DNA: TGTGCCACCAGCAGAGATAGGGAGATGACAGATACGCAGTATTTT. Residues: CATSRDREMTDTQYF. This chain joins TRBV15 and TRBJ2-3, with D perhaps TRBD2 (5 bases). V lost 0 bases and J 3 bases, leaving 10 bases between the germline ends. Germline V gives CDR1 LNHNV, CDR2 YYDKDF (reference sequence). CDR3 length: 15 residues.

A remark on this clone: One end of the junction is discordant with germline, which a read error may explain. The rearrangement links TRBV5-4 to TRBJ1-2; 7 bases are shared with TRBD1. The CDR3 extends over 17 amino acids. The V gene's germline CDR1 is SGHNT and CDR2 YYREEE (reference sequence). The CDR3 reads CASSLDGGQVPLYGYTF. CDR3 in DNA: TGTGCCAGCAGTTTGGATGGAGGACAGGTCCCCCTCTATGGCTACACCTTC.

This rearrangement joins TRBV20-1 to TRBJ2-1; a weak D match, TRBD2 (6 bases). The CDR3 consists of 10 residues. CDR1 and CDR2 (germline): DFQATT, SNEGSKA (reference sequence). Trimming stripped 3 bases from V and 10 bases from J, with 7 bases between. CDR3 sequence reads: CSASREEQFF. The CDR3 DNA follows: TGCAGTGCTAGTCGGGAGGAGCAGTTCTTC.

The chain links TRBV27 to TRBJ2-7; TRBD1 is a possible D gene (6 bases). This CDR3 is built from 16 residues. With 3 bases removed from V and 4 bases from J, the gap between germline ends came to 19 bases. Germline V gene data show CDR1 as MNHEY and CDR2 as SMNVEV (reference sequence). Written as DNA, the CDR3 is TGTGCCAGCAGTTTCCGGCCCGGGAACCAGGGGTACGAGCAGTACTTC. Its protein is CASSFRPGNQGYEQYF.

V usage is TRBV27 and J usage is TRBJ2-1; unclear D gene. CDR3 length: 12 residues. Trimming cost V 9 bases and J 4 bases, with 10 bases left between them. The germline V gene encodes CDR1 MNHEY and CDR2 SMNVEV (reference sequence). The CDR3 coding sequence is TGTGCCAGTTTGAACGGATACAATGAGCAGTTCTTC. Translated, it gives CASLNGYNEQFF.